This T cell receptor beta chain was sequenced for a study of identical twins listed by TCRdb under 2016. Study-level background: The study deep-sequenced TCR alpha and beta repertoires from monozygotic twins, unrelated adults of various ages and cord blood to test whether fetal clonotypes persist. To rule out contamination, the twin experiments were replicated at different times with different library preparation protocols. The investigation overall reported the following: Compared with coincidental sharing between unrelated individuals, out-of-frame TCR alpha sequences shared between twins showed an excess of sequences with low generation probability. Invariant T cells such as MAIT and iNKT could partly confound zero-insertion analyses, though diverse VJ usage argued against this for most clonotypes. Conclusions relied on cross-sectional statistical analysis, since the same donors could not be followed over many years. Abundant cord blood beta clonotypes carried fewer insertions; young adult naive repertoires showed a weaker similar trend, while memory repertoires showed none. In monozygotic twins, out-of-frame TCR alpha sharing was systematically underestimated by recombination models, although the models agreed with sharing between unrelated individuals. The excess sharing between twins in beta out-of-frame sequences was weaker because fewer shared sequences reduced the signal-to-noise ratio.

Every donor in the study was a healthy Caucasian. The researchers also sequenced three unrelated adults who were not twins: a male aged 18 to 30, a male aged 50 to 59, and a female aged 50 to 59. Miltenyi CD45RO+ enrichment and human naive T-cell isolation kits were used to isolate memory (CD45RO+) and naive T cells from PBMC. Receptors were amplified or captured by 5' RACE. Sequencing used an Illumina HiSeq 2000. Template switching added a universal primer binding site, and the final cDNA carried a unique molecular identifier that allowed TCR cDNA molecules to be counted accurately. Specific primers in the conserved constant-segment region were used to synthesize first-strand cDNA for TCR alpha and beta chains. To control for contamination, each cDNA library was double barcoded with a SMART-Mk sample barcode plus Illumina barcodes. TruSeq adapter sequences along with Illumina sample barcodes were introduced in two successive PCR steps. Sequencing of the TCR alpha and beta cDNA libraries was done on the Illumina HiSeq platform using custom primers. The paper's data handling went like this. MiGEC was used to process raw reads and extract unique molecular identifiers, and MiXCR was used to find CDR3 positions. For each individual, recombination models were inferred using an EM algorithm with the repgenHMM and IGoR tools. Shared clonotypes were analyzed with the tcR package in R, and sharing was normalized by the product of cloneset sizes. To study raw recombination free of thymic and clonal selection effects, out-of-frame nonproductive sequences were analyzed. In TCRdb, the public reads were trimmed at Q25 with fastp and aligned with MiXCR, with productive beta chains retained. Here each entry gathers all rows of one CDR3 protein and keeps the most common genes and DNA. For this entry, the V and J calls and clone size follow TCRdb and not the study's own pipeline. Across this sample there are 640,000 or so distinct CDR3 sequences, with less than 7% seen only once. The ten largest clones add up to 1.5% to 2% of the sample.

From a lookup of the germline V gene, CDR1 and CDR2 are SGHDT and YYEEEE. V loses 4 bases at its end and J loses 5 bases; junction bases beyond the gene matches: 8. From cysteine to phenylalanine, the CDR3 is 15 amino acids long. Only the CDR3 portion is preserved as DNA: 45 bases, with reading frame beginning at the first base. This clonotype has ten or more counts. No antigen is known for it. No base qualities exist here, and no much larger clone lies one base off it. Sequencing was performed on naive T cells sorted from blood. What the cell subset or site label conveys for this sample: cells isolated with a human naive T-cell isolation kit. The V gene is TRBV5-6 and the J gene is TRBJ1-2, with 10 middle bases fitting TRBD1. The source of this sequence is a young man in good health. The DNA is TGTGCCAGCAGCCCGGGACAGGGGATAAAATATGGCTACACCTTC. Translated, it reads CASSPGQGIKYGYTF.